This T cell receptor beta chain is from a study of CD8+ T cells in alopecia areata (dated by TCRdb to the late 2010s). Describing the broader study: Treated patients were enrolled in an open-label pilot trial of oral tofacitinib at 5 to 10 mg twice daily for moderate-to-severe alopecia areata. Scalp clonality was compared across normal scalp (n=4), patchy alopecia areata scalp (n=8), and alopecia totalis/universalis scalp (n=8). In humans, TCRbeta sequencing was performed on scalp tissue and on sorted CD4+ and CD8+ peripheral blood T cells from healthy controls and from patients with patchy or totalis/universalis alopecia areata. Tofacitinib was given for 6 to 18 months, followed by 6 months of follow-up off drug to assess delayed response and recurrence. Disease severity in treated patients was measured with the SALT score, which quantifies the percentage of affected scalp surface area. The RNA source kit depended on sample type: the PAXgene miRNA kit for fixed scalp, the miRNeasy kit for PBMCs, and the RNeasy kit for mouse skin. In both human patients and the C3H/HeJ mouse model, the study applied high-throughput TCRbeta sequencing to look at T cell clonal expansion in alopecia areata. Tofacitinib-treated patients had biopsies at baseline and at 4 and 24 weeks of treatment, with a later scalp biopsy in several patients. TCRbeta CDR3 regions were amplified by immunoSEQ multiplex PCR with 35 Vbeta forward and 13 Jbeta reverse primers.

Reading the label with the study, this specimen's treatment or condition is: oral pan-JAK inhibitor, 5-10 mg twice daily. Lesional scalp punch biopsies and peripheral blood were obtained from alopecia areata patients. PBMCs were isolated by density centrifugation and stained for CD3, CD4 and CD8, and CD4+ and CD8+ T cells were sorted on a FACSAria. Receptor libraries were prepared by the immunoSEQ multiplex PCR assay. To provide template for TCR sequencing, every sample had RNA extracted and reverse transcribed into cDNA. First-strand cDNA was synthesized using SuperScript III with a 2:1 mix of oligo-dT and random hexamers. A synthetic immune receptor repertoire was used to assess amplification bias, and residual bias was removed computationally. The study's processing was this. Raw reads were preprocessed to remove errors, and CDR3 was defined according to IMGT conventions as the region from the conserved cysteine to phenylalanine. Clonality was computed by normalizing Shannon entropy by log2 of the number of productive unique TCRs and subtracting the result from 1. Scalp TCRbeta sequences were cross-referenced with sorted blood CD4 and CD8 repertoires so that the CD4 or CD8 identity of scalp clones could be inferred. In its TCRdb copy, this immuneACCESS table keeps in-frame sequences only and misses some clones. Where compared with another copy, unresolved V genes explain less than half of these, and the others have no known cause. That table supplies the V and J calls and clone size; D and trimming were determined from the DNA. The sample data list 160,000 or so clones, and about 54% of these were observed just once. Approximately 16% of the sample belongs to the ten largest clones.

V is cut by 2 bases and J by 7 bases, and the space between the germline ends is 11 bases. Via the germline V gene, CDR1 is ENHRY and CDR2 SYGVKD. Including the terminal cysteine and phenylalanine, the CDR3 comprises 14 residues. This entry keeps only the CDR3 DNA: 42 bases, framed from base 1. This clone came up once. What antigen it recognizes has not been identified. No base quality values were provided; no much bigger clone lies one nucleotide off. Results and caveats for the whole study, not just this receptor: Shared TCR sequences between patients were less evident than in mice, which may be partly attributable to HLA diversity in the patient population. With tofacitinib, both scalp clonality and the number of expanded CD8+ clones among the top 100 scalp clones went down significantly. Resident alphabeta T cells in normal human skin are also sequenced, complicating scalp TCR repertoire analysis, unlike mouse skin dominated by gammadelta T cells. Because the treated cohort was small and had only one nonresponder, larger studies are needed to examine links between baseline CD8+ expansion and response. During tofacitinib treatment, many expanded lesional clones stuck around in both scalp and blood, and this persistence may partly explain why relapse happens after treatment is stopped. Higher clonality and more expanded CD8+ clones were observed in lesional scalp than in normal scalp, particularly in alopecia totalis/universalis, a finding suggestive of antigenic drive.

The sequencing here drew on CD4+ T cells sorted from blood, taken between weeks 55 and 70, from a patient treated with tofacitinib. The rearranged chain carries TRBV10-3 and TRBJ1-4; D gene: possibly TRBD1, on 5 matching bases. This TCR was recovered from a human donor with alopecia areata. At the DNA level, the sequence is TGTGCCATCAGTGAGGGACACCGTGCTGAAAAACTGTTTTTT. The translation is CAISEGHRAEKLFF.